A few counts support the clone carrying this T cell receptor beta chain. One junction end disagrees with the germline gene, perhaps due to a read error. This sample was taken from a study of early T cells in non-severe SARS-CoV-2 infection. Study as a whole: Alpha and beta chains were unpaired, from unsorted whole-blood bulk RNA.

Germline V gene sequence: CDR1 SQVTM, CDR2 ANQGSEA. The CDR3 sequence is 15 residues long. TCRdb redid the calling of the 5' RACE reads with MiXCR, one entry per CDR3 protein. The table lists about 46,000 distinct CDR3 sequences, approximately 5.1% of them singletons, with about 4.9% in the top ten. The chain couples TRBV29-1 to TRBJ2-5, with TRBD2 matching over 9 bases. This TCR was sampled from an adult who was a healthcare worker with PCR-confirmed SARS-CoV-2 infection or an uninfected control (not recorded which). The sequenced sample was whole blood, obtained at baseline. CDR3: CSVTSLAGFEETQYF. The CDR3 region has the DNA TGCAGCGTTACTTCACTAGCGGGCTTTGAAGAGACCCAGTATTTC.